The present T cell receptor beta chain was sequenced within a study of cytomegalovirus exposure and HLA in healthy donors. Both 60 Vbeta primers and 13 Jbeta primers went into the PCR. TCRdb's table, derived via immunoSEQ multiplex PCR, lists solely in-frame clones and lacks some. The table has about 240,000 clones, about 80% seen once. Trimming pared 1 base from V and 0 bases from J, leaving 11 bases between. CDR3 length: 16 amino acids. Per germline, CDR1 MGHRA and CDR2 YSYEKL. This clone was picked up one time. This receptor was identified in an older woman in good health and CMV-seropositive. The rearrangement uses TRBV4-1 and TRBJ2-3; D is ambiguous. The specimen was PBMCs. The CDR3 nucleotides read TGCGCCAGCAGCCAAGTCGTCGCGAGCAGCACAGATACGCAGTATTTT. Its translation is CASSQVVASSTDTQYF.